This TCR beta chain came from a study of T-cell reconstitution after alpha-beta-depleted transplantation in children. The TCRbeta library was prepared with unique molecular identifiers. TCRdb analysed the PCR reads with MiXCR anew, one entry per CDR3 protein. Altogether over 150,000 distinct CDR3 sequences are present, around 7% being singletons, with the ten largest covering 3%. This clonotype has ten or more counts. Mismatch with germline at one junction end may stem from a read error. The length of the CDR3 is 16 residues. Germline assignment: CDR1 SGHTA and CDR2 FQGNSA. The receptor was derived from a human donor who donated a stem cell graft to a child with Wiskott-Aldrich syndrome. The chain joins TRBV7-2 to TRBJ2-7, with D possibly being TRBD1 (6 bases). Sequenced here: PBMCs from the stem cell graft donor, sampled from the stem cell graft. In nucleotides, the CDR3 is TGTGCCAGCACCTTAATTGGACAGATTGTCTCCTACGAGCAGTACTTC. It yields the protein CASTLIGQIVSYEQYF.